These 14 T cell receptor beta chains share one sample of origin, sequenced in a study of PD-1 blockade in classical Hodgkin lymphoma. Each patient relapsed following autologous stem cell transplantation, and prior brentuximab vedotin exposure differed. Profiled with immunoSEQ multiplex PCR; TCRdb holds only in-frame clones, not every one. The sample records 120,000 to 150,000 clones, 78% being singletons. Sequenced here: peripheral blood mononuclear cells (PBMCs), sampled before the second cycle of nivolumab. These TCRs come from a human donor with classical Hodgkin lymphoma.

Comments on this clone: This same CDR3 is encoded by further DNA sequences in the sample. This chain uses TRBV5-1 with TRBJ2-1, with D possibly TRBD2 on 5 matching bases. Trimming stripped 0 bases from V and 1 base from J, with 8 bases between. This CDR3 is built from 15 residues. Germline CDR1 SGHRS, CDR2 YFSETQ. DNA for the CDR3: TGCGCCAGCAGCTTGGTGGGAGATTCCTACAATGAGCAGTTCTTC. It codes for CASSLVGDSYNEQFF.

In its sample, this clone was seen a few times. The chain has TRBV2 and TRBJ1-4; D possibly corresponds to TRBD1 (5 bases). This CDR3 region has 15 residues. Germline V gene data show CDR1 as SNHLY and CDR2 as FYNNEI. Trimming left V 5 bases short and J 4 bases short, with 14 bases between. The CDR3: CASSTGPSLNEKLFF. The CDR3 nucleotides read TGTGCCAGCAGTACGGGACCGAGCCTTAATGAAAAACTGTTTTTT.

J is TRBJ2-1 and V is TRBV18; D call uncertain. Looked up from germline, CDR1 is KGHSH and CDR2 is LQKENI. Trimming took 3 bases from V and 2 from J, leaving 8 bases between them. The CDR3 is made up of 14 amino acids. The CDR3 reads CASSPGATYNEQFF. The CDR3, as DNA: TGTGCCAGCTCACCCGGAGCCACCTACAATGAGCAGTTCTTC.

This clone was seen only a few times. The rearrangement links TRBV9 to TRBJ2-3, with unresolved D. Germline V gene lookup returns CDR1 SGDLS and CDR2 YYNGEE. The germline V and J ends were trimmed by 4 bases and 6 bases, with 12 bases remaining between them. The CDR3 loop spans 13 amino acids. The chain's CDR3 is CASSPRPGDTQYF. The CDR3 nucleotides read TGTGCCAGCAGCCCCCGACCCGGGGATACGCAGTATTTT.

This chain joins TRBV6-5 and TRBJ1-1; 7 bases fit TRBD1. Per the germline V gene, CDR1 is MNHEY and CDR2 is SVGAGI. J lost 3 bases, V lost 3 bases, and 7 bases had no gene match. The CDR3 extends over 15 amino acids. In nucleotides, the CDR3 is TGTGCCAGCAGTTATTCAAGACAGGGCGACACTGAAGCTTTCTTT. It yields the protein CASSYSRQGDTEAFF.

Of note for this clone: A much larger clone sits a single nucleotide away, making a read error possible. Within the sample, other DNA sequences also encode this same CDR3. This chain links TRBV28 with TRBJ2-3; no clear D gene. The germline V gene encodes CDR1 MDHEN and CDR2 SYDVKM. The CDR3 contains 11 residues. V was shortened by 6 bases and J by 2 bases, with 3 bases between the two germline ends. The CDR3 is CASSTTDTQYF. CDR3 in DNA: TGTGCCAGCAGCACCACAGATACGCAGTATTTT.

V and J are TRBV29-1 and TRBJ1-3, with 10 bases matching TRBD1. Losses at the gene ends were 6 bases for V and 5 bases for J; bases not matched to a gene: 7. Looked up from germline, CDR1 is SQVTM and CDR2 is ANQGSEA. The CDR3 length is 14 residues. The CDR3 here is CSVGTGAVRNTIYF. The CDR3 DNA follows: TGCAGCGTAGGGACAGGGGCGGTGAGAAACACCATATATTTT.

CDR3 region: CASSFGTPGTGGGIDEQFF. In DNA form, the CDR3 reads TGTGCCAGCAGCTTTGGGACCCCCGGGACGGGTGGGGGGATCGATGAGCAGTTCTTC. This chain links TRBV12-1 with TRBJ2-1; the DNA was not used to check the table's D call, TRBD2. TRBV12-1 is annotated as a pseudogene. The length of the CDR3 is 19 residues.

This sequence joins TRBV4-2 and TRBJ1-3; D is unresolved. CDR1 and CDR2 from the germline V gene are LGHNA and YNFKEQ. Trimming shortened V by 1 base and J by 0 bases, and 10 bases separated the two germline ends. The CDR3 extends over 16 amino acids. CDR3 DNA sequence: TGTGCCAGCAGCCAAGGGACGGCGAGCTCTGGAAACACCATATATTTT. Translated, it gives CASSQGTASSGNTIYF.

V usage is TRBV7-9 and J usage is TRBJ1-2, with D maybe TRBD1 (6 bases). The CDR3 spans 13 residues. Trimming took 5 bases from V and 8 from J, leaving 15 bases between them. The V gene's germline CDR1 is SEHNR and CDR2 FQNEAQ (reference sequence). CDR3 sequence (DNA): TGTGCCAGCAGCACCCACAGGGATTCGGGCTACACCTTC. Encoded protein: CASSTHRDSGYTF.

The chain couples TRBV10-3 to TRBJ2-7, with 8 bases fitting TRBD2. The CDR3 covers 15 residues. In germline, CDR1 is ENHRY, CDR2 SYGVKD. J lost 5 bases, V lost 0 bases, and 6 bases had no gene match. CDR3 residues: CAISESYSGIHEQYF. CDR3 nucleotides: TGTGCCATCAGTGAGTCGTATAGCGGGATCCACGAGCAGTACTTC.

This clone has only one observation. This chain connects TRBV19 to TRBJ2-5, with 10 nucleotides matching TRBD2. The junction had 9 bases not matched to a gene; V was cut back by 5 bases and J by 6 bases. The length of the CDR3 is 15 residues. Germline V gene lookup returns CDR1 LNHDA and CDR2 SQIVND (reference sequence). The CDR3 sequence is CASSRPSGSLQTQYF. The CDR3 DNA reads as TGTGCCAGTAGTCGGCCTAGCGGGAGTCTGCAGACCCAGTACTTC.

This chain joins TRBV7-3 and TRBJ1-1; 8 nucleotides align to TRBD1. The CDR3 extends over 15 amino acids. The trim removed 1 base at V and 3 bases at J, leaving 4 bases unmatched. The germline CDR1 and CDR2 sequences are SGHTA and FQGTGA. CDR3 bases: TGTGCCAGCAGCTTAAATCAGGGGGCGCACACTGAAGCTTTCTTT. This encodes CASSLNQGAHTEAFF.

The V and J genes are TRBV28 and TRBJ1-5; perhaps TRBD1 as D (6 bases). The CDR3 extends over 14 amino acids. Deletions cut 3 bases from V and 6 bases from J, with 12 bases between. From germline, CDR1 is MDHEN and CDR2 SYDVKM. The CDR3 nucleotides read TGTGCCAGCAGTTTTGGGAGGGGGGCTCAGCCCCAGCATTTT. Protein sequence: CASSFGRGAQPQHF. The full variable domain, in which reference TRBV28 and TRBJ1-5 provide the parts outside the CDR3, is DVKVTQSSRYLVKRTGEKVFLECVQDMDHENMFWYRQDPGLGLRLIYFSYDVKMKEKGDIPEGYSVSREKKERFSLILESASTNQTSMYLCASSFGRGAQPQHFGDGTRLSIL.